One sample yielded the 10 T cell receptor beta chains listed below, sequenced in a study of graft-versus-host responses after intestinal transplantation (dated by TCRdb to the early 2020s). No antigen has been identified for these receptors. Library preparation used the immunoSEQ multiplex PCR assay. The source is immuneACCESS, and TCRdb retained only in-frame sequences with V and J called. Part of the clones is not carried over; for the studies checked, unresolved V genes explain less than half of this, and the remainder is unexplained. In all, the sample holds about 120,000 clones, and 90% of those were seen once. Approximately 0.18% of the sample is taken by the ten largest. The sample's time point, from its label and the paper: cells obtained before transplantation from donor or recipient. Sequencing was performed on unstimulated CD4+ T cells sorted from spleen or lymph node cells, taken before intestinal transplant. The origin of the receptors is a human donor who received an intestinal transplant.

V gene TRBV5-5 combines with J gene TRBJ1-6; 7 bases align to TRBD1. The CDR3 sequence is 19 residues long. V lost 6 bases to trimming and J lost 0 bases; unmatched junction nucleotides: 15. Germline V CDR1 and CDR2: SGHKS, YYEKEE (reference sequence). The CDR3 loop reads CASKGAGSGFYSYNSPLHF. The CDR3 nucleotides are TGTGCCAGCAAGGGGGCCGGCTCGGGGTTTTACTCCTATAATTCACCCCTCCACTTT.

This chain joins TRBV19 and TRBJ2-1; 9 positions match TRBD1. This CDR3 spans 16 amino acids. The germline gives CDR1 LNHDA, CDR2 SQIVND (reference sequence). The V and J ends lost 1 base and 8 bases, in that order; junction bases with no gene match: 9. The CDR3 region is CASSIVEGQGGDEQFF. DNA for the CDR3: TGTGCCAGTAGTATAGTAGAGGGACAGGGTGGCGATGAGCAGTTCTTC.

The chain carries TRBV19 and TRBJ1-6; possible D gene TRBD1, 6 bases. The CDR3 spans 14 residues. Looked up from germline, CDR1 is LNHDA and CDR2 is SQIVND (reference sequence). The ends were cut back, 2 bases at V and 10 bases at J, with 12 bases in the middle. CDR3 sequence reads: CASSIRGQGSPLHF. DNA of the CDR3: TGTGCCAGTAGTATAAGGGGACAAGGCTCACCCCTCCACTTT.

In its sample, this clone was seen a few times. The gene calls are TRBV2 and TRBJ2-7, with D possibly matching TRBD1 (6 bases). Germline V gene lookup returns CDR1 SNHLY and CDR2 FYNNEI. This CDR3 is built from 17 residues. Trimming left V 4 bases short and J 1 base short, with 20 bases between. CDR3 coding DNA: TGTGCCAGCAGTGGGCCCTTGGGCAGGGGTGTATCCTACGAGCAGTACTTC. Translated, it gives CASSGPLGRGVSYEQYF.

The chain recombines TRBV6-5 with TRBJ2-5; TRBD1 matches at 11 bases. The germline V gene encodes CDR1 MNHEY and CDR2 SVGAGI. This CDR3 has 15 amino acids. After removal of 6 bases from V and 4 bases from J, the junction contained 7 bases not matched to a gene. The CDR3 nucleotides are TGTGCCAGCAGAGGGACAGGGGGGATAGGAGAGACCCAGTACTTC. Translation gives CASRGTGGIGETQYF.

This sequence joins TRBV2 and TRBJ2-4; tentative D call: TRBD1 (6 bases). This CDR3 has 14 residues. From germline, CDR1 is SNHLY and CDR2 FYNNEI. V was trimmed by 4 bases and J by 6 bases, leaving 13 bases between them. CDR3 sequence reads: CASSAQGKANIQYF. The CDR3 coding sequence is TGTGCCAGCAGTGCGCAGGGGAAGGCAAACATTCAGTACTTC. The whole variable domain, remainder taken from reference TRBV2 and TRBJ2-4, is EPEVTQTPSHQVTQMGQEVILRCVPISNHLYFYWYRQILGQKVEFLVSFYNNEISEKSEIFDDQFSVERPDGSNFTLKIRSTKLEDSAMYFCASSAQGKANIQYFGAGTRLSVL.

The V and J genes are TRBV27 and TRBJ1-4; no reliable D call. The CDR3 has 15 amino acids. Trimming pared 5 bases from V and 0 bases from J, leaving 10 bases between. CDR1 is MNHEY, CDR2 SMNVEV, per germline (reference sequence). CDR3 residues: CASSPTVSTNEKLFF. The CDR3 region has the DNA TGTGCCAGCAGTCCTACAGTCTCAACTAATGAAAAACTGTTTTTT.

This chain joins TRBV11-2 and TRBJ1-5; weak D call: TRBD1 (5 bases). Germline CDR1 reads SGHAT; CDR2 reads FQNNGV. The CDR3 totals 16 residues. V was pared by 2 bases and J by 2 bases, with 13 bases between. The CDR3 DNA reads as TGTGCCAGCAGCTTAATGGGGGGTTATGGCAATCAGCCCCAGCATTTT. Translated, it gives CASSLMGGYGNQPQHF.

The chain carries TRBV11-2 and TRBJ2-4; D not certain. Germline CDR1 is SGHAT and CDR2 is FQNNGV. The CDR3 is made up of 15 amino acids. Trimming took 3 bases from V and 3 from J, leaving 12 bases between them. This chain's CDR3 is CASSFLHVGKNIQYF. Here the CDR3 DNA reads TGTGCCAGCAGCTTTTTACACGTTGGCAAAAACATTCAGTACTTC.

The V and J genes are TRBV7-6 and TRBJ1-3; D perhaps matches TRBD1 (5 bases). CDR1 SGHVS and CDR2 FNYEAQ come from the germline V gene. The CDR3 contains 15 residues. V shed 1 base and J shed 4 bases, with 11 bases lying between them. The CDR3 here is CASSLVAGKGNTIYF. Written as DNA, the CDR3 is TGTGCCAGCAGCTTAGTGGCAGGGAAAGGAAACACCATATATTTT.